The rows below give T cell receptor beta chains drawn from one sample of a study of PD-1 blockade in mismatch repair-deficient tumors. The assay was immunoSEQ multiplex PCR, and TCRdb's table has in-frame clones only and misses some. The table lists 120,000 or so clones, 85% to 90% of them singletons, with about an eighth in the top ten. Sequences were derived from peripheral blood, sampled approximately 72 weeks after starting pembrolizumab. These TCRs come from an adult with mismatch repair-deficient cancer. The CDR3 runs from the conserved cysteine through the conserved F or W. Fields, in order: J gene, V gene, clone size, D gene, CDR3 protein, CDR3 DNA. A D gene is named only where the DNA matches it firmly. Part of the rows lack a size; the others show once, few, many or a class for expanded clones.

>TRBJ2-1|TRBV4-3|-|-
CASSQGSGEVNNEQFF
TGCGCCAGCAGCCAAGGTAGTGGGGAGGTGAACAATGAGCAGTTCTTC
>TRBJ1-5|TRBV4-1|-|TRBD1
CASSQVTGALQPQHF
TGCGCCAGCAGCCAAGTAACAGGGGCTCTTCAGCCCCAGCATTTT
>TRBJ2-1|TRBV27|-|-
CASSLLAGSYNEQFF
TGTGCCAGCAGTTTATTGGCAGGCTCCTACAATGAGCAGTTCTTC
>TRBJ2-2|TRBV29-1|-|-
CSVVQGATGELFF
TGCAGCGTTGTACAGGGAGCCACCGGGGAGCTGTTTTTT
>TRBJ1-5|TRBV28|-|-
CASSYREYYSNQPQHF
TGTGCCAGCAGTTACAGGGAATACTATAGCAATCAGCCCCAGCATTTT
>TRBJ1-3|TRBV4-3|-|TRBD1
CASSRSPDRGPRNTIYF
TGCGCCAGCAGCCGCAGCCCGGACAGGGGGCCGAGAAACACCATATATTTT
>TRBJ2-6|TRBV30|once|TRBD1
CAIRQGGSGANVLTF
TGTGCCATTAGACAGGGCGGCTCTGGGGCCAACGTCCTGACTTTC
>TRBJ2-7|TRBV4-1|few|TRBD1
CASSQVTGGIYEQYF
TGCGCCAGCAGCCAAGTCACAGGGGGCATCTACGAGCAGTACTTC
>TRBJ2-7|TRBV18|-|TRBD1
CASSPGQGAYEQYF
TGTGCCAGCTCCCCAGGACAGGGGGCTTATGAGCAGTACTTC
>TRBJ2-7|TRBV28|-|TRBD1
CASSSMGQGAYEQYF
TGTGCCAGCAGTTCCATGGGACAGGGGGCCTACGAGCAGTACTTC
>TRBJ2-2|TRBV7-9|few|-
CASSYNPRPDGELFF
TGTGCCAGCAGCTATAATCCTCGGCCGGACGGGGAGCTGTTTTTT
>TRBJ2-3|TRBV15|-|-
CATSRHPGEGADTQYF
TGTGCCACCAGCAGACATCCGGGTGAAGGCGCAGATACGCAGTATTTT
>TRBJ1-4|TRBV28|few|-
CASRRYEKLFF
TGTGCCAGCAGGCGGTATGAAAAACTGTTTTTT
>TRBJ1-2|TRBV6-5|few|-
CASRPPGDGYTF
TGTGCCAGCAGACCCCCTGGGGACGGCTACACCTTC
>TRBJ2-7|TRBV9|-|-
CASSVADGQYYEQYF
TGTGCCAGCAGCGTAGCTGATGGACAGTACTACGAGCAGTACTTC
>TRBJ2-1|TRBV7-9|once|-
CASSPRAGLGNEQFF
TGTGCCAGCAGCCCCCGGGCGGGTCTGGGGAATGAGCAGTTCTTC
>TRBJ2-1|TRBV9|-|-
CASSVVGGRAYGLNEQFF
TGTGCCAGCAGCGTAGTTGGTGGGCGGGCTTACGGACTCAATGAGCAGTTCTTC
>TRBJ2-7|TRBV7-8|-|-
CASSPIPAPGLEYEQYF
TGTGCCAGCAGCCCAATTCCGGCCCCGGGACTTGAGTACGAGCAGTACTTC
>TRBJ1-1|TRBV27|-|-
CASSFRGPTEAFF
TGTGCCAGCAGTTTCAGGGGCCCCACTGAAGCTTTCTTT
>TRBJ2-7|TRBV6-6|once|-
CASSYSIQGHEQYF
TGTGCCAGCAGTTACTCGATCCAGGGCCACGAGCAGTACTTC
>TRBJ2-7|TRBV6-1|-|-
CASSSSHRESYEQYF
TGTGCCAGCAGTTCAAGCCACAGGGAGTCCTACGAGCAGTACTTC
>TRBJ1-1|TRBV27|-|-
CASSPGRNTEAFF
TGTGCCAGCAGCCCCGGTAGAAACACTGAAGCTTTCTTT
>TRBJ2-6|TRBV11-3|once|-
CASSEYRAGANVLTF
TGTGCCAGCAGCGAATACAGGGCAGGGGCCAACGTCCTGACTTTC
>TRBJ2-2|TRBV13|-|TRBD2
CASSSSPGLAATGELFF
TGTGCCAGCAGTTCAAGTCCGGGACTAGCGGCCACCGGGGAGCTGTTTTTT
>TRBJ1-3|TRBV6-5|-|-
CASSLTDSGNTIYF
TGTGCCAGCAGCCTAACAGACTCTGGAAACACCATATATTTT
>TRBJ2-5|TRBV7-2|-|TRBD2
CASSWTSRQETQYF
TGTGCCAGCAGCTGGACTAGCAGACAAGAGACCCAGTACTTC
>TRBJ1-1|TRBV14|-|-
CASSQDWGTEAFF
TGTGCCAGCAGCCAAGATTGGGGTACTGAAGCTTTCTTT
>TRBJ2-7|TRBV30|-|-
CAWSSRLASYEQYF
TGTGCCTGGAGTAGCCGACTCGCCTCCTACGAGCAGTACTTC
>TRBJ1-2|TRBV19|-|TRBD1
CASRGTGLAGRYGYTF
TGTGCCAGTCGAGGGACAGGGTTGGCAGGGAGGTATGGCTACACCTTC
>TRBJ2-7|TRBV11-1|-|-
CASSFGGSYEQYF
TGTGCCAGCAGTTTCGGTGGGAGCTACGAGCAGTACTTC
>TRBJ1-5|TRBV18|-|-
CASSPLPADSNQPQHF
TGTGCCAGCTCACCACTGCCAGCCGATAGCAATCAGCCCCAGCATTTT
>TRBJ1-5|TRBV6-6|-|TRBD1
CASSPDRGGESQPQHF
TGTGCCAGCAGTCCGGACAGGGGGGGAGAAAGTCAGCCCCAGCATTTT
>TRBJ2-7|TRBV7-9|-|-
CASSPDTPYEQYF
TGTGCCAGCAGTCCGGACACACCCTACGAGCAGTACTTC
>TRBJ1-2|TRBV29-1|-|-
CSVPPPDDYGYTF
TGCAGCGTCCCCCCCCCAGACGACTATGGCTACACCTTC
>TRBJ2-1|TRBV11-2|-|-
CASSRQGMRYNEQFF
TGTGCCAGCAGCCGTCAGGGTATGAGGTACAATGAGCAGTTCTTC
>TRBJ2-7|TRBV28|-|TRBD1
CASSVMGQGYEQYF
TGTGCCAGCAGTGTTATGGGACAGGGCTACGAGCAGTACTTC
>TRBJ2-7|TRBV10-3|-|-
CATRGGDSYEQYF
TGTGCCACCCGAGGGGGGGACTCCTACGAGCAGTACTTC
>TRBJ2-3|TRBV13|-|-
CASSLERGGPADTQYF
TGTGCCAGCAGCTTAGAGCGAGGGGGGCCGGCAGATACGCAGTATTTT
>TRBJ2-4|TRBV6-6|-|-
CASSLGMAKNIQYF
TGTGCCAGCAGTTTAGGGATGGCCAAAAACATTCAGTACTTC
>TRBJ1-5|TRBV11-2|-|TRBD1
CASSRQGSNQPQHF
TGTGCCAGCAGCCGACAGGGTTCCAATCAGCCCCAGCATTTT
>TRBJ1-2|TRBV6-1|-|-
CASSESRNYGYTF
TGTGCCAGCAGTGAGAGCAGGAACTATGGCTACACCTTC
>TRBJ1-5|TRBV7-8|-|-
CASSLLDSPYQPQHF
TGTGCCAGCAGCTTATTAGACAGCCCCTATCAGCCCCAGCATTTT
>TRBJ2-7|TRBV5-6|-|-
CASSLAHEQYF
TGTGCCAGCAGCTTGGCTCACGAGCAGTACTTC